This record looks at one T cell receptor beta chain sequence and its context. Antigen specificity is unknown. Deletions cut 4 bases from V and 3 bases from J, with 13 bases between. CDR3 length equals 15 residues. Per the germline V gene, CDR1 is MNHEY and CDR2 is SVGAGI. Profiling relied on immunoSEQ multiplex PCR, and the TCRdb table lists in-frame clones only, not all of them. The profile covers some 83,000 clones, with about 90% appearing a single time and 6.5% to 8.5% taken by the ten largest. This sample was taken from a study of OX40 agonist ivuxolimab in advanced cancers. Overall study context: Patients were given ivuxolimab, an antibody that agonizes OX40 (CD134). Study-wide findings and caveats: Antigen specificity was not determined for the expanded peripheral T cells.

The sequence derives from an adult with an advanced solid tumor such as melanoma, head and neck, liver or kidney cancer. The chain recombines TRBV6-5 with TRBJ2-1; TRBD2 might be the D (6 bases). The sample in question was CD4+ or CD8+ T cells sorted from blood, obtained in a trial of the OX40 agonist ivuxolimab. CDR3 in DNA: TGTGCCAGCAGTTCCAGCGGGCCCGACTACAATGAGCAGTTCTTC. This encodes CASSSSGPDYNEQFF.